The subject of this entry is one TCR beta chain. Its antigen is undetermined. Clones were sequenced by immunoSEQ multiplex PCR, and TCRdb holds only the in-frame ones, with some missing. The repertoire holds tens of thousands of clones, with around 85% as singletons. The CDR3 is made up of 17 amino acids. The germline gives CDR1 LNHDA, CDR2 SQIVND (reference sequence). The V and J ends lost 3 bases and 4 bases, in that order; junction bases with no gene match: 6. This record comes from a study of OX40 agonist ivuxolimab in advanced cancers. Study at large: A male proportion of about 80% was recorded, with mean age around 64 years and range roughly 23 to 79. Three patients showed partial responses: one hepatocellular carcinoma and two cutaneous melanoma cases.

Notes on the study in general: CD8+ T cells (on average) carried more expanded clones than CD4+ T cells.

This chain links TRBV19 with TRBJ1-4, with 12 bases lining up with TRBD1. The TCR originated in an adult with an advanced solid tumor such as melanoma, head and neck, liver or kidney cancer. The starting material was CD4+ or CD8+ T cells sorted from blood, obtained in a trial of the OX40 agonist ivuxolimab. CDR3 amino acids: CASSIGTGGFRNEKLFF. In DNA form, the CDR3 reads TGTGCCAGTAGTATTGGGACAGGGGGCTTTCGTAATGAAAAACTGTTTTTT.